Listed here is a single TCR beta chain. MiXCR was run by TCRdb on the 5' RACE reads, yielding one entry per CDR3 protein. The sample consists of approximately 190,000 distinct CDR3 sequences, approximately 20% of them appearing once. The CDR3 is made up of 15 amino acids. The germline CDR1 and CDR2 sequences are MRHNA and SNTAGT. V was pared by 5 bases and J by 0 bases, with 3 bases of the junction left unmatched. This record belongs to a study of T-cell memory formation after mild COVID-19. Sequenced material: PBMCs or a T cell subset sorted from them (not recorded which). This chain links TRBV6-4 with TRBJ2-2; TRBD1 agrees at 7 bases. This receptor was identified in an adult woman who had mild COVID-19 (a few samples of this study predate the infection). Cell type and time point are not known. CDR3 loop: CASSTGATNTGELFF. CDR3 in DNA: TGTGCCAGCAGTACAGGGGCGACGAACACCGGGGAGCTGTTTTTT.